The sequence of this TCR beta chain was determined in a study of beta chain features in type 1 diabetes. There are a few counts of this clone. Germline V gene data show CDR1 as SGHTA and CDR2 as FQGNSA. The CDR3 runs 15 residues. The V and J ends lost 4 bases and 2 bases, in that order; junction bases with no gene match: 2. The isolated RNA, all of it, was reverse transcribed, so expressed TCRB transcripts were what got sequenced. Profiled with immunoSEQ multiplex PCR; TCRdb holds only in-frame clones, not every one. The table records 860,000 or so clones, about a sixth of them present only once. Sample: naive CD4+ T cells from blood. The chain is built from TRBV7-2 and TRBJ2-7; 13 bases fit TRBD2. This clonotype was obtained from a woman aged 18-30 years in good health. Here the CDR3 reads CASSSGTSGAYEQYF. In nucleotides, the CDR3 is TGTGCCAGCAGCTCGGGGACTAGCGGGGCCTACGAGCAGTACTTC.